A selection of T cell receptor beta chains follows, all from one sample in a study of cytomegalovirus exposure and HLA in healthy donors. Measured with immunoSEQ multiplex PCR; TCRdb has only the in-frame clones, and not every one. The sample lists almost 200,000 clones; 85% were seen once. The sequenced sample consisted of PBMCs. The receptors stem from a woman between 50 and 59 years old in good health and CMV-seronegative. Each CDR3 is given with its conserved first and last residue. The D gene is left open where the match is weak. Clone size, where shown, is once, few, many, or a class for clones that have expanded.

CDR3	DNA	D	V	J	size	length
CASSAGQGTAAFF	TGCGCCAGCAGCGCCGGACAGGGAACTGCGGCTTTCTTT	TRBD1	TRBV5-1	TRBJ1-1	NA	13
CASRPTSAFQETQYF	TGTGCCAGCAGGCCAACTAGCGCATTCCAAGAGACCCAGTACTTC	TRBD2	TRBV7-9	TRBJ2-5	NA	15
CASSPRSDNTGELFF	TGTGCCAGCTCACCGCGTAGTGATAACACCGGGGAGCTGTTTTTT	NA	TRBV18	TRBJ2-2	NA	15
CASSSLETQYF	TGTGCCAGCAGCTCCCTCGAGACGCAGTATTTT	NA	TRBV28	TRBJ2-3	once	11
CASSLGGKPRSPLHF	TGTGCCAGCAGCTTAGGAGGGAAGCCTCGATCACCCCTCCACTTT	NA	TRBV5-6	TRBJ1-6	NA	15
CASRGQIATISTDTQYF	TGTGCCAGCAGGGGTCAAATAGCGACGATCAGCACAGATACGCAGTATTTT	NA	TRBV27	TRBJ2-3	NA	17
CASSLVPGDVTDTQYF	TGTGCCAGCAGCTTGGTCCCGGGAGATGTCACAGATACGCAGTATTTT	NA	TRBV5-4	TRBJ2-3	few	16
CASSGRTRGNTIYF	TGTGCCAGCAGTGGTAGGACACGGGGAAACACCATATATTTT	NA	TRBV6-6	TRBJ1-3	few	14
CASSYGGSGTGELFF	TGTGCCAGCAGTTACGGGGGGTCGGGAACCGGGGAGCTGTTTTTT	NA	TRBV6-5	TRBJ2-2	once	15
CASSLGQANTEAFF	TGTGCCAGCAGCTTAGGGCAGGCGAACACTGAAGCTTTCTTT	NA	TRBV7-3	TRBJ1-1	NA	14
CASSQRSRVNTGELFF	TGCGCCAGCAGCCAACGGAGCAGGGTTAACACCGGGGAGCTGTTTTTT	NA	TRBV4-1	TRBJ2-2	NA	16
CAWNRGPGANVLTF	TGTGCCTGGAACAGGGGTCCTGGGGCCAACGTCCTGACTTTC	TRBD1	TRBV30	TRBJ2-6	NA	14
CAWQGTSGYYEQFF	TGTGCCTGGCAGGGGACTAGCGGGTATTATGAGCAGTTCTTC	TRBD2	TRBV30	TRBJ2-1	few	14
CAWTRCGTDNEKLFF	TGTGCCTGGACCAGGTGTGGCACTGATAATGAAAAACTGTTTTTT	NA	TRBV30	TRBJ1-4	NA	15
CAWSVMTTGELFF	TGTGCCTGGAGTGTAATGACTACCGGGGAGCTGTTTTTT	NA	TRBV30	TRBJ2-2	NA	13
CASSIGTGKREQYF	TGTGCCAGTAGTATAGGGACAGGGAAGAGGGAGCAGTACTTC	TRBD1	TRBV19	TRBJ2-7	NA	14
CASSQSPGYGNTIYF	TGTGCCAGCAGCCAATCTCCGGGGTATGGAAACACCATATATTTT	NA	TRBV16	TRBJ1-3	NA	15
CASSYSTGTTGNTIYF	TGTGCCAGCAGTTACTCGACCGGTACTACTGGAAACACCATATATTTT	NA	TRBV6-5	TRBJ1-3	NA	16
CASSSARGRGYGYTF	TGTGCCAGCAGCTCGGCGCGGGGGCGGGGCTATGGCTACACCTTC	NA	TRBV7-9	TRBJ1-2	NA	15
CAWRALRETALRTEAFF	TGTGCCTGGAGAGCTCTGCGGGAAACCGCCCTTCGGACTGAAGCTTTCTTT	NA	TRBV30	TRBJ1-1	NA	17
CASSLGASGRYEQYF	TGTGCCAGCAGCTTAGGGGCTAGCGGGAGGTACGAGCAGTACTTC	TRBD2	TRBV7-2	TRBJ2-7	few	15
CASTERGGIDTQYF	TGTGCCAGCACCGAAAGGGGCGGGATAGATACGCAGTATTTT	NA	TRBV6-1	TRBJ2-3	NA	14
CASSQLAGGSAEQFF	TGTGCCAGCAGCCAACTAGCGGGAGGGTCTGCTGAGCAGTTCTTC	TRBD2	TRBV7-3	TRBJ2-1	NA	15
CASSSPQGVYGYTF	TGTGCCAGCAGCTCCCCACAGGGTGTCTATGGCTACACCTTC	NA	TRBV5-4	TRBJ1-2	NA	14
CASSLKQGNQPQHF	TGTGCCAGCAGTTTGAAGCAGGGAAATCAGCCCCAGCATTTT	NA	TRBV28	TRBJ1-5	NA	14
CASSRTQTTNEKLFF	TGTGCCAGCAGCCGCACACAGACAACTAATGAAAAACTGTTTTTT	NA	TRBV7-2	TRBJ1-4	NA	15
CAIGDRGLNEQFF	TGTGCCATCGGGGACAGGGGTTTGAATGAGCAGTTCTTC	TRBD1	TRBV10-3	TRBJ2-1	NA	13
CASKKREYNEQFF	TGCGCCAGCAAGAAGCGGGAGTACAATGAGCAGTTCTTC	TRBD2	TRBV5-1	TRBJ2-1	NA	13
CASSQVSGGSTRETQYF	TGCGCCAGCAGCCAAGTTAGCGGCGGGAGTACTCGAGAGACCCAGTACTTC	TRBD2	TRBV4-1	TRBJ2-5	NA	17
CASSRGLALTSTDTQYF	TGTGCCAGCAGCCGTGGACTAGCATTGACTAGCACAGATACGCAGTATTTT	TRBD2	TRBV28	TRBJ2-3	NA	17
CASRIWERADTQYF	TGTGCCAGCAGGATTTGGGAGAGGGCAGATACGCAGTATTTT	NA	TRBV27	TRBJ2-3	NA	14
CASSDSGRYEQYF	TGTGCCAGCAGTGATAGCGGGAGATACGAGCAGTACTTC	TRBD2	TRBV6-1	TRBJ2-7	NA	13
CASSRTETTQYF	TGTGCCAGTAGTCGGACAGAAACAACGCAGTATTTT	NA	TRBV19	TRBJ2-3	NA	12
CASSEKVAGETHEQYF	TGCGCCAGCAGCGAGAAAGTAGCGGGAGAAACCCACGAGCAGTACTTC	TRBD2	TRBV5-1	TRBJ2-7	NA	16
CASSLGQLYNSPLHF	TGCGCCAGCAGCTTGGGACAGCTCTATAATTCACCCCTCCACTTT	NA	TRBV5-1	TRBJ1-6	NA	15
CASRPGGEGYGYTF	TGTGCCAGCAGGCCGGGGGGGGAGGGCTATGGCTACACCTTC	NA	TRBV28	TRBJ1-2	NA	14
CASTLTSGPYNEQFF	TGCGCCAGCACCTTGACTAGCGGTCCCTACAATGAGCAGTTCTTC	TRBD2	TRBV5-1	TRBJ2-1	NA	15